This T cell receptor beta chain was found in a study of radiotherapy plus CTLA-4 blockade in lung cancer. Whole-study results and caveats: Among blood TCR repertoires after radiotherapy plus ipilimumab, tumor-derived clones expanded.

Trimming stripped 0 bases from V and 4 bases from J, with 7 bases between. Germline V gene data show CDR1 as SGHTS and CDR2 as YDEGEE. CDR3 length: 13 amino acids. Measured with immunoSEQ multiplex PCR; TCRdb has only the in-frame clones, and not every one. The table has about 30,000 clones, about four fifths seen once. For this clone: What it binds is not known.

This receptor was taken from a human donor with non-small cell lung cancer that progressed on radiotherapy plus ipilimumab. This sequence joins TRBV5-8 and TRBJ1-2; D is undetermined. Sequencing used peripheral blood, obtained from a patient treated with radiotherapy plus ipilimumab. The CDR3 protein is CASSLGRPYGYTF. As DNA, the CDR3 is TGTGCCAGCAGCTTGGGCAGACCCTATGGCTACACCTTC.